The next 30 T cell receptor beta chains were all read from a single sample in a study of cytomegalovirus exposure and HLA in healthy donors. The PCR contained 60 Vbeta and 13 Jbeta primers. This table comes from immunoSEQ multiplex PCR, and its TCRdb copy is limited to in-frame clones, with some not included. Its table lists roughly 120,000 clones. Material for sequencing was PBMCs. The receptors here all came from a man between 18 and 35 years old in good health and CMV-seronegative.

Concerning this clone: The sample holds other DNA sequences that translate to the same CDR3. The CDR3 bases are TGTGCCAGTAGTATATATACCGGGGAGCTGTTTTTT. This codes for CASSIYTGELFF. The chain couples TRBV19 to TRBJ2-2; D unresolved. The V and J ends lost 2 bases and 5 bases respectively, with 3 bases between them. The CDR3 contains 12 residues. Germline CDR1 reads LNHDA; CDR2 reads SQIVND (reference sequence). Using reference TRBV19 and TRBJ2-2 for the parts outside the CDR3, the full variable domain is DGGITQSPKYLFRKEGQNVTLSCEQNLNHDAMYWYRQDPGQGLRLIYYSQIVNDFQKGDIAEGYSVSREKKESFPLTVTSAQKNPTAFYLCASSIYTGELFFGEGSRLTVL.

The V call is TRBV7-9, the J call TRBJ1-2; tentative D call: TRBD1 (5 bases). V lost 1 base to trimming and J lost 4 bases, with 10 bases between them. The CDR3 is made up of 14 amino acids. Germline assignment: CDR1 SEHNR and CDR2 FQNEAQ (reference sequence). The CDR3 nucleotides are TGTGCCAGCAGCTTAGGCACAGGTCCCTATGGCTACACCTTC. This translates into CASSLGTGPYGYTF.

This chain links TRBV27 with TRBJ1-2; the D is unclear. V gave up 0 bases and J gave up 8 bases, with 16 bases separating them. In germline, CDR1 is MNHEY, CDR2 SMNVEV (reference sequence). The CDR3 loop spans 15 amino acids. Here the CDR3 DNA reads TGTGCCAGCAGTTTATCCGGGATAGCCGCGAGGGGCTACACCTTC. Its translation: CASSLSGIAARGYTF.

As regards this clone: The CDR3 end shows no conserved phenylalanine or tryptophan, and so a read error is likely. The genes are TRBV5-4 and TRBJ1-5, with a tentative D call TRBD1 (6 bases). CDR1 SGHNT and CDR2 YYREEE come from the germline V gene (reference sequence). Trimming stripped 3 bases from V and 2 bases from J, with 12 bases between. The CDR3 is 15 amino acids. CDR3 sequence reads: CASSYEPGGNQPQHL. The CDR3 region has the DNA TGTGCCAGCAGCTACGAGCCAGGGGGCAATCAGCCCCAGCATCTT.

The chain is built from TRBV28 and TRBJ1-2; weak D call: TRBD1 (5 bases). CDR1 MDHEN and CDR2 SYDVKM come from the germline V gene. The V and J ends lost 2 bases and 8 bases respectively, with 9 bases between them. The CDR3 is made up of 12 amino acids. The CDR3: CASSLRPGGYTF. The DNA for the CDR3 is TGTGCCAGCAGTTTACGACCAGGGGGCTACACCTTC.

The genes are TRBV2 and TRBJ2-7; D remains unclear. V lost 2 bases to trimming and J lost 4 bases, with 15 bases between them. This CDR3 is 15 amino acids long. Germline-derived CDR1 and CDR2 are SNHLY and FYNNEI. CDR3 DNA sequence: TGTGCCAGCAGTGAACGGTGGTCAGGTCAATACGAGCAGTACTTC. Protein sequence: CASSERWSGQYEQYF.

The chain combines TRBV4-1 with TRBJ2-7; 7 bases map to TRBD2. Per the germline V gene, CDR1 is MGHRA and CDR2 is YSYEKL. Trimming removed 7 bases from V and 2 bases from J; junction bases left unmatched: 5. The CDR3 totals 13 residues. The CDR3 DNA reads TGCGCCAGCAAGTCGGGACTAACCTACGAGCAGTACTTC. It codes for CASKSGLTYEQYF.

The CDR3 region is CASSITGKSQPQHF. CDR3 nucleotides: TGTGCCAGTAGTATCACAGGGAAAAGTCAGCCCCAGCATTTT. The chain carries TRBV19 and TRBJ1-5; a weak D match, TRBD1 (6 bases). The length of the CDR3 is 14 residues. Germline CDR1 and CDR2: LNHDA and SQIVND (reference sequence). V dropped 3 bases and J dropped 6 bases, with 12 bases sitting between them.

The chain recombines TRBV29-1 with TRBJ2-7; the match to TRBD2 covers 14 bases. Germline V gene lookup returns CDR1 SQVTM and CDR2 ANQGSEA. The V gene end was trimmed by 6 bases and the J gene end by 5 bases; junction bases not matched to a gene: 6. This CDR3 region has 14 residues. CDR3 residues: CSVAGTSGRHEQYF. The CDR3 DNA reads TGCAGCGTGGCCGGGACTAGCGGGAGACACGAGCAGTACTTC.

This rearrangement joins TRBV7-6 to TRBJ1-3; D is undetermined. The V gene lost 5 bases and the J gene lost 2 bases, with 13 bases spanning the gap. Germline-derived CDR1 and CDR2 are SGHVS and FNYEAQ. The CDR3 covers 15 residues. CDR3 sequence (DNA): TGTGCCAGCAGCCCCCTTGGCGAGGCTGGAAACACCATATATTTT. This codes for CASSPLGEAGNTIYF.

The chain employs TRBV10-1 and TRBJ2-7, with TRBD1 matching 8 bases. There are 13 residues in the CDR3. Germline assignment: CDR1 WNHNN and CDR2 SYGVQD (reference sequence). The V segment lost 7 bases and the J segment 5 bases; nucleotides outside the gene matches: 7. CDR3 nucleotides: TGCGCCAGCACTGACAGGGGAACGGACGAGCAGTACTTC. Amino acids: CASTDRGTDEQYF.

The chain links TRBV5-1 to TRBJ2-6; D is undetermined. The CDR3 sequence is 12 residues long. The V and J ends lost 4 bases and 10 bases respectively, with 9 bases between them. Germline V gene sequence: CDR1 SGHRS, CDR2 YFSETQ. In DNA form, the CDR3 reads TGCGCCAGCAGCGCATCCACAAACGTCCTGACTTTC. The encoded protein is CASSASTNVLTF.

This chain joins TRBV5-1 and TRBJ1-5; the match to TRBD1 covers 9 bases. CDR1 SGHRS and CDR2 YFSETQ come from the germline V gene. V was clipped by 4 bases and J by 6 bases; unmatched bases: 8. The CDR3 contains 15 residues. CDR3 loop: CASSSGTGISQPQHF. The CDR3 nucleotides are TGCGCCAGCAGCAGCGGGACAGGGATTTCTCAGCCCCAGCATTTT.

This chain connects TRBV5-1 to TRBJ2-5, with TRBD1 matching over 8 bases. Trimming took 4 bases from V and 5 from J; bases not matched to a gene: 4. Per the germline V gene, CDR1 is SGHRS and CDR2 is YFSETQ. CDR3 length: 13 residues. CDR3 sequence (DNA): TGCGCCAGCAGCGGGGGGACAGGTGAGACCCAGTACTTC. The encoded protein is CASSGGTGETQYF.

The rearrangement uses TRBV9 and TRBJ1-1, with 9 bases that match TRBD1. V lost 3 bases, J lost 7 bases, and 7 bases stayed unmatched. The germline CDR1 and CDR2 sequences are SGDLS and YYNGEE. The CDR3 covers 14 residues. DNA for the CDR3: TGTGCCAGCAGCGGCGGGACAGGGAAGGTTGAAGCTTTCTTT. Protein product: CASSGGTGKVEAFF.

V and J are TRBV19 and TRBJ1-1; D perhaps matches TRBD1 (6 bases). The CDR3 spans 14 residues. Germline lookup yields CDR1 LNHDA and CDR2 SQIVND (reference sequence). The V end was cut by 7 bases, the J end by 1 base, with 13 bases between. CDR3 nucleotide sequence: TGTGCCAGTACTGGGACATCTAAGAACACTGAAGCTTTCTTT. Protein: CASTGTSKNTEAFF.

The chain has TRBV30 and TRBJ2-5, with 9 nucleotides matching TRBD2. Per the germline V gene, CDR1 is GTSNPN and CDR2 is SVGIG (reference sequence). V was pared by 4 bases and J by 1 base, with 1 base of the junction left unmatched. The CDR3 has 13 amino acids. The CDR3 coding sequence is TGTGCCTGGACTAGCGGGGCCCAAGAGACCCAGTACTTC. Amino acids: CAWTSGAQETQYF.

The CDR3 reads CASSFLGRGAAQYEQYF. In nucleotides, the CDR3 is TGCGCCAGCAGCTTTTTGGGGCGGGGGGCGGCTCAATACGAGCAGTACTTC. The chain is built from TRBV5-1 and TRBJ2-7; 8 bases agree with TRBD2. V trimming: 2 bases; J trimming: 4 bases; junction bases outside the gene matches: 14. CDR1 is SGHRS and CDR2 is YFSETQ in the germline V gene. This CDR3 spans 17 amino acids.

The V gene is TRBV2, the J gene TRBJ1-4; D is uncertain. Germline V gene data show CDR1 as SNHLY and CDR2 as FYNNEI. V was clipped by 0 bases and J by 8 bases, with 10 bases between them. This CDR3 has 14 amino acids. CDR3 sequence (DNA): TGTGCCAGCAGTGAAGCGCTTCGTCGGGAAAAACTGTTTTTT. Amino acid sequence: CASSEALRREKLFF. The whole variable domain, filled in from reference TRBV2 and TRBJ1-4, reads EPEVTQTPSHQVTQMGQEVILRCVPISNHLYFYWYRQILGQKVEFLVSFYNNEISEKSEIFDDQFSVERPDGSNFTLKIRSTKLEDSAMYFCASSEALRREKLFFGSGTQLSVL.

V is TRBV5-5 and J is TRBJ1-1; the D gene is possibly TRBD1 (5 bases). CDR1 SGHKS and CDR2 YYEKEE come from the germline V gene (reference sequence). V shed 2 bases and J shed 5 bases, with 16 bases lying between them. The CDR3 consists of 15 residues. CDR3 DNA: TGTGCCAGCAGCTTTTGGAGCCAGGGCCGAACTGAAGCTTTCTTT. It specifies CASSFWSQGRTEAFF.

The gene calls are TRBV5-1 and TRBJ2-1; 8 bases match TRBD2. The CDR3 contains 18 residues. Germline CDR1 and CDR2: SGHRS and YFSETQ. V was pared by 3 bases and J by 7 bases, with 18 bases of the junction left unmatched. The CDR3 loop reads CASSSAPLAGGAGNEQFF. CDR3 nucleotides: TGCGCCAGCAGCTCCGCCCCGTTAGCCGGGGGGGCTGGAAATGAGCAGTTCTTC. The full variable domain, completed using reference TRBV5-1 and TRBJ2-1, is KAGVTQTPRYLIKTRGQQVTLSCSPISGHRSVSWYQQTPGQGLQFLFEYFSETQRNKGNFPGRFSGRQFSNSRSEMNVSTLELGDSALYLCASSSAPLAGGAGNEQFFGPGTRLTVL.

This chain links TRBV29-1 with TRBJ1-2, with D perhaps TRBD1 (6 bases). Germline values: CDR1 SQVTM, CDR2 ANQGSEA. The CDR3 sequence is 16 residues long. Trimming pared 0 bases from V and 5 bases from J, leaving 19 bases between. The CDR3 DNA is TGCAGCGTTGAAGATCGCCGGACACAGGGCGTTTATGGCTACACCTTC. Residues: CSVEDRRTQGVYGYTF.

In regard to this clone: The junction differs from germline at one of its ends, possibly a read error. The same CDR3 arises from other DNA sequences in this sample as well. V gene TRBV11-2 combines with J gene TRBJ1-1; D unresolved. Germline V lookup: CDR1 SGHAT, CDR2 FQNNGV. The CDR3 sequence is 15 residues long. CDR3 in DNA: TGCGCCAGCAGCTTCCGGGGAGCGCAGAACACTGAAGCTTTCTTT. It is translated as CASSFRGAQNTEAFF.

V and J are TRBV9 and TRBJ1-1; TRBD1 might be the D (6 bases). Germline values: CDR1 SGDLS, CDR2 YYNGEE. The V and J ends lost 3 bases and 2 bases respectively, with 14 bases between them. This CDR3 has 15 residues. In DNA, the CDR3 is TGTGCCAGCAGCGCCGCCGGGGGGCCCAACACTGAAGCTTTCTTT. Translating it yields CASSAAGGPNTEAFF.

The CDR3 region has the DNA TGCGCCAGCAGCTTGGACAGGGACTACGAGCAGTACTTC. It encodes CASSLDRDYEQYF. J is TRBJ2-7 and V is TRBV5-1; possibly TRBD1 for D (6 bases). The CDR3 has 13 amino acids. CDR1 is SGHRS and CDR2 is YFSETQ in the germline V gene. V was pared by 0 bases and J by 3 bases, with 7 bases between.

The chain combines TRBV5-1 with TRBJ2-3; tentatively, D is TRBD2 (5 bases). Trimming removed 4 bases from V and 2 bases from J, with 14 bases in between. Germline CDR1 SGHRS, CDR2 YFSETQ. The CDR3 covers 15 residues. The CDR3 loop is CASSPDRGATDTQYF. CDR3 sequence (DNA): TGCGCCAGCAGCCCGGACCGGGGAGCCACAGATACGCAGTATTTT.

For the CDR3, the DNA is TGTGCCAGCAGCCGAGGTGGTGAAAAACTGTTTTTT. Its protein product is CASSRGGEKLFF. This chain connects TRBV7-9 to TRBJ1-4, with D hard to call. The CDR3 covers 12 residues. The germline V gene encodes CDR1 SEHNR and CDR2 FQNEAQ (reference sequence). V shed 5 bases and J shed 7 bases, with 8 bases lying between them.

The J gene is TRBJ2-7, the V gene TRBV5-4; 9 bases match TRBD1. Germline assignment: CDR1 SGHNT and CDR2 YYREEE (reference sequence). With V trimmed by 0 bases and J by 6 bases, 7 bases remained unmatched. The CDR3 runs to 15 residues. The CDR3 sequence: CASSLGRTGEFEQYF. CDR3 in DNA: TGTGCCAGCAGCTTGGGACGGACAGGGGAATTCGAGCAGTACTTC.

The chain employs TRBV11-1 and TRBJ1-5; D remains unclear. The CDR3 is 11 amino acids. Germline CDR1 SGHAT, CDR2 FQDESV (reference sequence). The germline V and J ends were trimmed by 6 bases and 7 bases, with 7 bases remaining between them. CDR3 amino acids: CASRGGQPQHF. The CDR3 nucleotides are TGTGCCAGCAGGGGAGGCCAGCCCCAGCATTTT.

The V and J genes are TRBV27 and TRBJ2-1, with TRBD2 as a possible D gene (6 bases). This CDR3 comprises 16 residues. In germline, CDR1 is MNHEY, CDR2 SMNVEV (reference sequence). Trimming left V 7 bases short and J 2 bases short, with 18 bases between. Here the CDR3 reads CASTRAGGATYNEQFF. CDR3 bases: TGTGCCAGCACTCGAGCCGGGGGAGCTACCTACAATGAGCAGTTCTTC.